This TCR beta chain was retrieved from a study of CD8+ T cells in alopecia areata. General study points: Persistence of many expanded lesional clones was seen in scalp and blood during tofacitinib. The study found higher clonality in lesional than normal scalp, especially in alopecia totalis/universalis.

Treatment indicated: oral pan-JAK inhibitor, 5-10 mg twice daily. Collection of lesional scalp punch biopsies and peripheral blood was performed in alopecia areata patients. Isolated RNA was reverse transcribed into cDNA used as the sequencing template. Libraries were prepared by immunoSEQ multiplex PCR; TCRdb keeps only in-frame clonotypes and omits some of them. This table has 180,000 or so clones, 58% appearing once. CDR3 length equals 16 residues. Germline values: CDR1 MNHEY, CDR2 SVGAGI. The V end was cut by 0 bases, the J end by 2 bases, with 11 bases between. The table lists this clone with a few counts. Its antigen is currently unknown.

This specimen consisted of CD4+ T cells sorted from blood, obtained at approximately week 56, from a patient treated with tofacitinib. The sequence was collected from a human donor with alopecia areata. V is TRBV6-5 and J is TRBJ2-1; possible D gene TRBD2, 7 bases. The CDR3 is CASSYSGGGPYNEQFF. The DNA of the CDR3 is TGTGCCAGCAGTTACTCGGGCGGGGGCCCCTACAATGAGCAGTTCTTC.